Shown below are 30 T cell receptor beta chains from a single sample sequenced in a study of control samples from healthy donors and cancer patients. Using immunoSEQ multiplex PCR, the repertoire was profiled, and TCRdb retains in-frame clones only, with some absent. This sample has roughly 94,000 clones, with approximately 84% found just once. What was sequenced was PBMCs. The receptors shown here come from a man in his 70s with lung cancer.

V gene TRBV5-8 combines with J gene TRBJ2-3; 11 bases fit TRBD1. With V trimmed by 4 bases and J by 3 bases, 4 bases remained unmatched. There are 15 residues in the CDR3. The germline V gene encodes CDR1 SGHTS and CDR2 YDEGEE. The CDR3 region has the DNA TGTGCCAGCAGCCGCGGACAGGGGGCGACAGATACGCAGTATTTT. Residues: CASSRGQGATDTQYF. The whole variable domain, remainder taken from reference TRBV5-8 and TRBJ2-3, is EAGVTQSPTHLIKTRGQQATLRCSPISGHTSVYWYQQALGLGLQFLLWYDEGEERNRGNFPPRFSGRQFPNYSSELNVNALELEDSALYLCASSRGQGATDTQYFGPGTRLTVL.

The chain couples TRBV3-1 (or the pseudogene TRBV3-2) to TRBJ2-2, with D uncertain. The V gene lost 7 bases and the J gene lost 1 base, with 10 bases spanning the gap. Per the germline V gene, CDR1 is LGHDT and CDR2 is YNNKEL (reference sequence). This CDR3 region has 14 residues. This CDR3 reads CASTSRGNTGELFF. The DNA for the CDR3 is TGTGCCAGCACCTCGCGAGGGAACACCGGGGAGCTGTTTTTT.

This chain joins TRBV10-2 and TRBJ2-3; TRBD1 might be the D (5 bases). The CDR3 contains 15 residues. Trimming left V 2 bases short and J 2 bases short, with 11 bases between. CDR1 is WSHSY, CDR2 SAAADI, per germline. CDR3 loop: CASSERGDNTDTQYF. The CDR3 DNA sequence: TGCGCCAGCAGTGAGAGGGGCGACAACACAGATACGCAGTATTTT.

The gene calls are TRBV2 and TRBJ2-3; D is possibly TRBD1 or TRBD2 (5 bases each). This CDR3 has 17 amino acids. V was clipped by 4 bases and J by 1 base, with 18 bases between them. The V gene's germline CDR1 is SNHLY and CDR2 FYNNEI. The CDR3 here is CASSGEWGKSRTDTQYF. Here the CDR3 DNA reads TGTGCCAGCAGTGGAGAGTGGGGGAAGAGCCGCACAGATACGCAGTATTTT.

The chain joins TRBV15 to TRBJ2-5, with D maybe TRBD2 (6 bases). Trimming stripped 0 bases from V and 1 base from J, with 9 bases between. The V gene's germline CDR1 is LNHNV and CDR2 YYDKDF (reference sequence). The CDR3 covers 15 residues. In nucleotides, the CDR3 is TGTGCCACCAGCAGAGATCTGGGGGGCCAAGAGACCCAGTACTTC. Translation: CATSRDLGGQETQYF.

This clone was found once. V and J are TRBV5-1 and TRBJ2-3; perhaps D is TRBD1 or TRBD2 (5 bases each). Trimming stripped 3 bases from V and 1 base from J, with 15 bases between. This CDR3 is 16 amino acids long. The germline CDR1 and CDR2 sequences are SGHRS and YFSETQ. The CDR3 DNA reads as TGCGCCAGCAGCTCCGGGGCCTCATCGGGCACAGATACGCAGTATTTT. The encoded protein is CASSSGASSGTDTQYF.

This clone was picked up one time. The V and J genes are TRBV2 and TRBJ2-1; 8 bases agree with TRBD2. The germline V gene encodes CDR1 SNHLY and CDR2 FYNNEI. This CDR3 contains 15 residues. The V gene end was trimmed by 3 bases and the J gene end by 1 base; junction bases not matched to a gene: 2. The CDR3, as DNA: TGTGCCAGCAGTGACAGCGGGGGATCCTACAATGAGCAGTTCTTC. It codes for CASSDSGGSYNEQFF.

The gene calls are TRBV7-9 and TRBJ2-7; D may match TRBD1 or TRBD2 (5 bases each). In germline, CDR1 is SEHNR, CDR2 FQNEAQ (reference sequence). V shed 5 bases and J shed 1 base, with 15 bases lying between them. The CDR3 spans 15 residues. CDR3 amino acids: CASSPEGFRSYEQYF. The DNA for the CDR3 is TGTGCCAGCAGCCCCGAGGGGTTTCGGTCCTACGAGCAGTACTTC.

The chain is built from TRBV30 and TRBJ2-7; 7 bases are a match to TRBD1. This CDR3 region has 13 residues. Germline V lookup: CDR1 GTSNPN, CDR2 SVGIG (reference sequence). Germline trimming cut 5 bases from V and 2 bases from J; bases unmatched to any gene: 6. CDR3 loop: CAWGRDRTYEQYF. CDR3 nucleotides: TGTGCCTGGGGCCGGGACAGAACCTACGAGCAGTACTTC. Using reference TRBV30 and TRBJ2-7 for the parts outside the CDR3, the full variable domain is SQTIHQWPATLVQPVGSPLSLECTVEGTSNPNLYWYRQAAGRGLQLLFYSVGIGQISSEVPQNLSASRPQDRQFILSSKKLLLSDSGFYLCAWGRDRTYEQYFGPGTRLTVT.

The chain couples TRBV18 to TRBJ1-5, with D tentatively TRBD1 (5 bases). Trimming left V 3 bases short and J 0 bases short, with 18 bases between. CDR1 is KGHSH and CDR2 is LQKENI in the germline V gene. CDR3 length equals 18 residues. The CDR3 here is CASSPNPSDRPSNQPQHF. The CDR3 DNA follows: TGTGCCAGCTCACCCAACCCCTCCGACAGACCTAGCAATCAGCCCCAGCATTTT.

The chain combines TRBV6-2 or TRBV6-3 with TRBJ1-3; D is possibly TRBD1 (5 bases). This CDR3 is built from 18 residues. CDR1 is MNHEY, CDR2 SVGEGT, per germline. With 4 bases removed from V and 0 bases from J, the gap between germline ends came to 19 bases. CDR3 region: CASSLDKEVGYSGNTIYF. DNA of the CDR3: TGTGCCAGCAGTTTGGACAAGGAGGTTGGATACTCTGGAAACACCATATATTTT.

The CDR3 DNA follows: TGTGCCAGCAGCTTTGGGGAAACCGGGGCCAACGTCCTGACTTTC. It yields the protein CASSFGETGANVLTF. V is TRBV7-6 and J is TRBJ2-6; D not certain. V shed 3 bases and J shed 4 bases, with 10 bases lying between them. The CDR3 covers 15 residues. CDR1 and CDR2 (germline): SGHVS, FNYEAQ.

The J gene is TRBJ2-2, the V gene TRBV2; 7 bases match TRBD1. The ends lost 6 bases at V and 0 bases at J; junction bases unmatched: 4. The germline gives CDR1 SNHLY, CDR2 FYNNEI. The CDR3 runs to 15 residues. The CDR3 reads CASRVDRTNTGELFF. Here the CDR3 DNA reads TGTGCCAGCAGAGTGGACAGGACGAACACCGGGGAGCTGTTTTTT.

The genes are TRBV29-1 and TRBJ1-1; D ambiguous. With 6 bases removed from V and 6 bases from J, the gap between germline ends came to 14 bases. The CDR3 contains 12 residues. The V gene's germline CDR1 is SQVTM and CDR2 ANQGSEA. The CDR3, as DNA: TGCAGCGTCACCCAGGCTGGCCCTGAAGCTTTCTTT. Translation gives CSVTQAGPEAFF.

This sequence joins TRBV6-2 or TRBV6-3 and TRBJ2-1; a weak D match, TRBD2 (6 bases). CDR1 and CDR2 from the germline V gene are MNHEY and SVGEGT. Trimming removed 1 base from V and 6 bases from J, with 16 bases in between. CDR3 length: 16 amino acids. CDR3 sequence: CASSYWGVKESNEQFF. CDR3 nucleotides: TGTGCCAGCAGTTACTGGGGGGTAAAGGAATCCAATGAGCAGTTCTTC.

This clone was seen a handful of times. The chain employs TRBV12-3 or TRBV12-4 and TRBJ2-2, with TRBD1 as a possible D gene (5 bases). V was clipped by 5 bases and J by 2 bases, with 6 bases between them. The CDR3 loop spans 13 amino acids. CDR3 sequence reads: CASSDRNTGELFF. The CDR3 DNA follows: TGTGCCAGCAGTGACAGAAACACCGGGGAGCTGTTTTTT.

This clone was detected only a few times. CDR3 in amino acids: CASSFRASYEQYF. Written as DNA, the CDR3 is TGTGCCAGCAGTTTCCGGGCCTCCTACGAGCAGTACTTC. The V call is TRBV6-5, the J call TRBJ2-7; no reliable D call. The CDR3 contains 13 residues. The V and J ends lost 4 bases and 0 bases respectively, with 7 bases between them. Germline CDR1 is MNHEY and CDR2 is SVGAGI.

The CDR3 is CASSLIQGLNEKLFF. The CDR3 DNA reads as TGTGCCAGCAGCCTTATACAGGGTCTTAATGAAAAACTGTTTTTT. The chain combines TRBV7-8 with TRBJ1-4; TRBD1 might be the D (6 bases). The length of the CDR3 is 15 residues. Trimming pared 5 bases from V and 4 bases from J, leaving 14 bases between. Germline V gives CDR1 SGHVS, CDR2 FQNEAQ.

The chain is built from TRBV28 and TRBJ1-5; TRBD1 matches 9 bases. In germline, CDR1 is MDHEN, CDR2 SYDVKM. V was clipped by 2 bases and J by 7 bases; unmatched bases: 6. The CDR3 is made up of 15 amino acids. The CDR3 DNA reads TGTGCCAGCAGTTTACAACAGGGGGCCGGCCAGCCCCAGCATTTT. This translates into CASSLQQGAGQPQHF.

Written as DNA, the CDR3 is TGTGCCTGGAGAGGGGGGCCCGCTGGGGCCAACGTCCTGACTTTC. Protein: CAWRGGPAGANVLTF. The chain carries TRBV30 and TRBJ2-6; D possibly matches TRBD1 or TRBD2 (6 bases each). This CDR3 has 15 amino acids. Deletions cut 3 bases from V and 2 bases from J, with 11 bases between. Germline CDR1 GTSNPN, CDR2 SVGIG (reference sequence).

The chain links TRBV7-9 to TRBJ1-1; D is undetermined. Germline V gene lookup returns CDR1 SEHNR and CDR2 FQNEAQ (reference sequence). The V gene lost 3 bases and the J gene lost 4 bases, with 15 bases spanning the gap. The CDR3 runs to 15 residues. The CDR3 sequence: CASSFLDPDFTEAFF. The CDR3 DNA reads TGTGCCAGCAGCTTCTTGGACCCAGACTTCACTGAAGCTTTCTTT. The full variable domain, its missing parts supplied by reference TRBV7-9 and TRBJ1-1, is DTGVSQNPRHKITKRGQNVTFRCDPISEHNRLYWYRQTLGQGPEFLTYFQNEAQLEKSRLLSDRFSAERPKGSFSTLEIQRTEQGDSAMYLCASSFLDPDFTEAFFGQGTRLTVV.

This sequence joins TRBV12-3 or TRBV12-4 and TRBJ2-7; D is possibly TRBD1 or TRBD2 (6 bases each). There are 13 residues in the CDR3. V shed 7 bases and J shed 7 bases, with 17 bases lying between them. CDR3 sequence: CASTGAGEVEQYF. The CDR3 DNA follows: TGTGCCAGCACCGGTGCAGGGGAGGTGGAGCAGTACTTC.

V gene TRBV5-5 combines with J gene TRBJ1-2; the D gene is possibly TRBD1 (6 bases). The V and J ends lost 4 bases and 0 bases respectively, with 13 bases between them. This CDR3 has 15 amino acids. The germline V gene has CDR1 SGHKS and CDR2 YYEKEE (reference sequence). CDR3 sequence reads: CASSRRRQANYGYTF. CDR3 in DNA: TGTGCCAGCAGCCGTCGACGACAGGCTAACTATGGCTACACCTTC.

This clone has just one count. This rearrangement joins TRBV4-1 to TRBJ1-6; a weak D match, TRBD1 (6 bases). CDR3 length equals 17 residues. Germline CDR1 and CDR2: MGHRA and YSYEKL. The V and J ends lost 0 bases and 5 bases respectively, with 14 bases between them. The CDR3 DNA follows: TGCGCCAGCAGCCAAGACCCGGCAGGGGCCAATAATTCACCCCTCCACTTT. Amino acids: CASSQDPAGANNSPLHF.

The chain recombines TRBV11-2 with TRBJ1-2; TRBD1 aligns across 10 bases. V shed 5 bases, J shed 5 bases, and the junction held 11 bases outside the gene matches. This CDR3 has 16 amino acids. Germline V lookup: CDR1 SGHAT, CDR2 FQNNGV. The CDR3 sequence: CASSPRQGAGYYGYTF. The CDR3 DNA sequence: TGTGCCAGCAGCCCGCGACAGGGGGCGGGATATTATGGCTACACCTTC.

The chain joins TRBV19 to TRBJ2-3; 12 nucleotides agree with TRBD1. V was pared by 8 bases and J by 1 base, with 4 bases of the junction left unmatched. CDR3 length: 15 amino acids. Germline CDR1 LNHDA, CDR2 SQIVND (reference sequence). Here the CDR3 reads CASRDRGRGTDTQYF. CDR3 DNA sequence: TGTGCCAGTCGGGACAGGGGGCGAGGCACAGATACGCAGTATTTT.

This rearrangement joins TRBV19 to TRBJ1-5; D is unresolved. The CDR3 covers 13 residues. V lost 5 bases to trimming and J lost 7 bases, with 12 bases between them. Germline CDR1 and CDR2: LNHDA and SQIVND (reference sequence). The chain's CDR3 is CASSFAGEQPQHF. The CDR3 DNA reads as TGTGCCAGTAGTTTTGCGGGAGAGCAGCCCCAGCATTTT.

This rearrangement joins TRBV5-1 to TRBJ2-1, with no clear D. V lost 4 bases to trimming and J lost 2 bases, with 13 bases between them. CDR1 and CDR2 from the germline V gene are SGHRS and YFSETQ. This CDR3 is 15 amino acids long. In nucleotides, the CDR3 is TGCGCCAGCAGCCCCACGGGCACCCCCTACAATGAGCAGTTCTTC. Protein product: CASSPTGTPYNEQFF.

This chain connects TRBV2 to TRBJ1-6; D unclear. The CDR3 runs 14 residues. Per germline, CDR1 SNHLY and CDR2 FYNNEI. V lost 7 bases to trimming and J lost 6 bases, with 13 bases between them. The CDR3 bases are TGTGCCAGCACCCAGGAAGGGTCTAATTCACCCCTCCACTTT. Its translation is CASTQEGSNSPLHF.

This chain uses TRBV5-1 with TRBJ1-3, with 8 bases lining up with TRBD1. CDR3 size: 20 residues. CDR1 is SGHRS and CDR2 is YFSETQ in the germline V gene. The V segment lost 3 bases and the J segment 2 bases; nucleotides outside the gene matches: 19. The CDR3 loop is CASSSRPGATGADTGNTIYF. The CDR3 nucleotides read TGCGCCAGCAGCTCCCGACCAGGGGCGACAGGGGCGGATACTGGAAACACCATATATTTT.